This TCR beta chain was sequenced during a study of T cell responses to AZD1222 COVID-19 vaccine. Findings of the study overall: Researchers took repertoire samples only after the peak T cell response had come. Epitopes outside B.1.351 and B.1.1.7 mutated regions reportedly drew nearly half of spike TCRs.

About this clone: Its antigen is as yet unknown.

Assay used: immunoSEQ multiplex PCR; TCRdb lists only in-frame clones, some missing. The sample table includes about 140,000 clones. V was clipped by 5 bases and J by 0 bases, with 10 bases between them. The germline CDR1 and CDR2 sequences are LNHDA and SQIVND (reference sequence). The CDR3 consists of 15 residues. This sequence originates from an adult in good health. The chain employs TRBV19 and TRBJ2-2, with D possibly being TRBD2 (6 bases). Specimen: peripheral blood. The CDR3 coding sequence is TGTGCCAGTAGTGGAGGGGTGACGAACACCGGGGAGCTGTTTTTT. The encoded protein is CASSGGVTNTGELFF.